The 25 T cell receptor beta chains presented below share a single source sample, sequenced in a study of cytomegalovirus exposure and HLA in healthy donors. 13 Jbeta primers and 60 Vbeta primers were used for the PCR. Only in-frame clones appear in the TCRdb table, and some are missing; sequencing was by immunoSEQ multiplex PCR. The table records approximately 140,000 clones, more than 75% of them present only once. The sequenced sample consisted of PBMCs. The receptors originated from a man aged 18 to 29 in good health and CMV-seropositive.

This chain links TRBV5-1 with TRBJ2-1; 8 positions agree with TRBD2. Per the germline V gene, CDR1 is SGHRS and CDR2 is YFSETQ. The CDR3 spans 14 residues. Unmatched junction bases numbered 10, after V lost 6 bases and J lost 8 bases. Here the CDR3 DNA reads TGCGCCAGCACCTGGGGCGGGAGGAAGGATGAGCAGTTCTTC. Amino acid sequence: CASTWGGRKDEQFF.

The rearrangement joins TRBV4-2 to TRBJ2-5; 8 positions agree with TRBD2. V was clipped by 4 bases and J by 0 bases; unmatched bases: 10. Looked up from germline, CDR1 is LGHNA and CDR2 is YNFKEQ. This CDR3 spans 17 amino acids. CDR3 bases: TGTGCCAGCAGCCCTGGGCTAGCGGGTGGGAACCAAGAGACCCAGTACTTC. This codes for CASSPGLAGGNQETQYF.

CDR3 region: CASSSRGDLAKNIQYF. CDR3 in DNA: TGCGCCAGCAGCTCACGGGGGGACCTAGCCAAAAACATTCAGTACTTC. The chain carries TRBV5-1 and TRBJ2-4, with 7 bases lining up with TRBD2. The CDR3 loop spans 16 amino acids. V shed 3 bases, J shed 0 bases, and the junction held 6 bases outside the gene matches. CDR1 and CDR2 (germline): SGHRS, YFSETQ. Filled out from reference TRBV5-1 and TRBJ2-4, the complete variable domain reads KAGVTQTPRYLIKTRGQQVTLSCSPISGHRSVSWYQQTPGQGLQFLFEYFSETQRNKGNFPGRFSGRQFSNSRSEMNVSTLELGDSALYLCASSSRGDLAKNIQYFGAGTRLSVL.

The chain employs TRBV28 and TRBJ2-5, with 7 bases identical to TRBD1. Looked up from germline, CDR1 is MDHEN and CDR2 is SYDVKM. The CDR3 length is 15 residues. V shed 6 bases, J shed 3 bases, and the junction held 10 bases outside the gene matches. CDR3 in DNA: TGTGCCAGCAGCTGGGAAGGGACAGCTAAAGAGACCCAGTACTTC. This gives the protein CASSWEGTAKETQYF.

V usage is TRBV5-1 and J usage is TRBJ1-1; D possibly corresponds to TRBD1 (5 bases). Germline CDR1 is SGHRS and CDR2 is YFSETQ. The CDR3 is made up of 16 amino acids. Trimming took off 3 bases at V and 4 bases at J, with 19 bases between the two ends. Written as DNA, the CDR3 is TGCGCCAGCAGCTGGGGGGTAGGGTTGACTTTCACTGAAGCTTTCTTT. It specifies CASSWGVGLTFTEAFF.

The V call is TRBV27, the J call TRBJ2-3; D gene uncertain. The CDR3 consists of 12 residues. V was shortened by 6 bases and J by 0 bases, with 4 bases between the two germline ends. CDR1 and CDR2 from the germline V gene are MNHEY and SMNVEV (reference sequence). The CDR3 DNA reads as TGTGCCAGCAGCCTTAGCACAGATACGCAGTATTTT. Translation gives CASSLSTDTQYF.

The rearrangement uses TRBV5-1 and TRBJ2-1, with TRBD2 matching over 11 bases. V lost 2 bases, J lost 5 bases, and 3 bases stayed unmatched. The CDR3 sequence is 15 residues long. Germline lookup yields CDR1 SGHRS and CDR2 YFSETQ. The CDR3 DNA follows: TGCGCCAGCAGCTTAGGGACTAGCGGTAACAATGAGCAGTTCTTC. Its translation is CASSLGTSGNNEQFF.

The chain employs TRBV28 and TRBJ1-5; 8 nucleotides align to TRBD1. This CDR3 contains 16 residues. Germline V lookup: CDR1 MDHEN, CDR2 SYDVKM. V shed 5 bases, J shed 4 bases, and the junction held 10 bases outside the gene matches. The CDR3, as DNA: TGTGCCAGCAGTACCGGACAGGGCGCTGCTAATCAGCCCCAGCATTTT. Residues: CASSTGQGAANQPQHF.

The chain carries TRBV9 and TRBJ2-5; maybe TRBD2 (5 bases). With the DNA end fitting TRBJ2-7 better, the J assignment may be wrong. The CDR3 contains 14 residues. Germline lookup yields CDR1 SGDLS and CDR2 YYNGEE. CDR3 in DNA: TGTGCCAGCAGCGCCGGCGGGTTGGAGTACGAGCAGTACTTC. This translates into CASSAGGLEYEQYF.

The chain couples TRBV19 to TRBJ1-2, with D maybe TRBD1 (5 bases). Germline CDR1 reads LNHDA; CDR2 reads SQIVND (reference sequence). The CDR3 length is 14 residues. V was cut by 5 bases and J by 8 bases, with 18 bases left in between. CDR3 in amino acids: CASSPGTPIRGYTF. In DNA, the CDR3 is TGTGCCAGTAGTCCCGGGACTCCGATAAGGGGCTACACCTTC.

The V gene is TRBV2, the J gene TRBJ1-1; 8 bases line up with TRBD1. This CDR3 is 16 amino acids long. Per germline, CDR1 SNHLY and CDR2 FYNNEI. V lost 6 bases, J lost 1 base, and 10 bases stayed unmatched. DNA of the CDR3: TGTGCCAGCAGGGACCAGGGGGCGCGGGGGAACACTGAAGCTTTCTTT. Translating gives CASRDQGARGNTEAFF.

The genes are TRBV5-1 and TRBJ1-4; 7 nucleotides agree with TRBD1. This CDR3 contains 18 residues. CDR1 and CDR2 (germline): SGHRS, YFSETQ. Trimming took 1 base from V and 1 from J; bases not matched to a gene: 10. The CDR3 here is CASSLLSRDSRTNEKLFF. CDR3 sequence (DNA): TGCGCCAGCAGCTTGCTATCCCGGGACAGTAGAACTAATGAAAAACTGTTTTTT.

The chain couples TRBV10-1 to TRBJ2-2; D is perhaps TRBD1 (6 bases). The germline gives CDR1 WNHNN, CDR2 SYGVQD (reference sequence). V gave up 9 bases and J gave up 1 base, with 15 bases separating them. The CDR3 consists of 15 residues. The CDR3 region is CASRKRQVNTGELFF. The CDR3 DNA sequence: TGCGCCAGTCGTAAACGACAGGTGAACACCGGGGAGCTGTTTTTT.

This chain uses TRBV5-1 with TRBJ1-2; TRBD1 agrees at 7 bases. Germline V gene data show CDR1 as SGHRS and CDR2 as YFSETQ. V lost 0 bases and J lost 7; bases outside the gene matches: 12. This CDR3 is built from 16 residues. This chain's CDR3 is CASSLEGAGVASGYTF. In DNA, the CDR3 is TGCGCCAGCAGCTTGGAGGGGGCAGGGGTGGCATCTGGCTACACCTTC.

The rearrangement uses TRBV6-1 and TRBJ1-2; TRBD1 matches 10 bases. Germline V CDR1 and CDR2: MNHNS, SASEGT. The CDR3 runs to 15 residues. After removal of 4 bases from V and 4 bases from J, the junction contained 6 bases not matched to a gene. The CDR3 DNA is TGTGCCAGCAGTGGTGGAGGGACAGGGGTCTATGGCTACACCTTC. Protein product: CASSGGGTGVYGYTF.

V gene TRBV6-6 combines with J gene TRBJ2-5; perhaps TRBD2 as D (6 bases). V lost 7 bases, J lost 3 bases, and 9 bases lay in between. The CDR3 is 12 amino acids. CDR1 is MNHNY, CDR2 SVGAGI, per germline (reference sequence). The CDR3 is CASMGGEETQYF. The DNA for the CDR3 is TGTGCCAGCATGGGGGGAGAAGAGACCCAGTACTTC.

V is TRBV6-6 and J is TRBJ2-7; possible D gene TRBD2, 5 bases. Trimming pared 7 bases from V and 5 bases from J, leaving 21 bases between. The CDR3 loop spans 15 amino acids. Germline-derived CDR1 and CDR2 are MNHNY and SVGAGI (reference sequence). CDR3 DNA sequence: TGTGCCAGCACCTTTTATCGAGGGCCAGGCGACGAGCAGTACTTC. Protein: CASTFYRGPGDEQYF.

This chain joins TRBV27 and TRBJ1-5; D not certain. The CDR3 spans 15 residues. The germline V and J ends were trimmed by 2 bases and 4 bases, with 12 bases remaining between them. CDR1 and CDR2 from the germline V gene are MNHEY and SMNVEV (reference sequence). The CDR3 reads CASSLSITANQPQHF. DNA of the CDR3: TGTGCCAGCAGTTTAAGCATCACAGCTAATCAGCCCCAGCATTTT.

The chain recombines TRBV4-1 with TRBJ2-5; perhaps TRBD2 as D (6 bases). Trimming left V 0 bases short and J 4 bases short, with 21 bases between. The germline gives CDR1 MGHRA, CDR2 YSYEKL. The CDR3 spans 18 residues. CDR3 sequence reads: CASSQDSWTGLRAETQYF. The CDR3 DNA sequence: TGCGCCAGCAGCCAAGATTCTTGGACGGGACTTCGGGCAGAGACCCAGTACTTC.

The genes are TRBV7-8 and TRBJ2-1; 12 nucleotides align to TRBD2. Germline values: CDR1 SGHVS, CDR2 FQNEAQ. The CDR3 runs 16 residues. With 5 bases clipped from V and 3 bases from J, the junction kept 5 bases outside the gene matches. CDR3: CASSPEGLAGYNEQFF. Written as DNA, the CDR3 is TGTGCCAGCAGCCCGGAGGGACTAGCGGGCTACAATGAGCAGTTCTTC.

The gene calls are TRBV5-1 and TRBJ2-1; the D is unclear. Per germline, CDR1 SGHRS and CDR2 YFSETQ. V was clipped by 2 bases and J by 9 bases, with 15 bases between them. CDR3 length: 14 amino acids. CDR3 bases: TGCGCCAGCAGCTTCGGCGGCCCTATTAGTGAGCAGTTCTTC. As protein: CASSFGGPISEQFF.

The V call is TRBV27, the J call TRBJ2-7, with D tentatively TRBD1 (5 bases). This CDR3 spans 11 amino acids. The V gene's germline CDR1 is MNHEY and CDR2 SMNVEV (reference sequence). V was shortened by 3 bases and J by 5 bases, with 5 bases between the two germline ends. CDR3 amino acids: CASSLGHEQYF. The CDR3, as DNA: TGTGCCAGCAGTTTGGGGCACGAGCAGTACTTC.

The J gene is TRBJ2-7, the V gene TRBV28; 9 nucleotides align to TRBD1. The germline CDR1 and CDR2 sequences are MDHEN and SYDVKM. CDR3 size: 17 residues. Trimming at V came to 1 base and at J to 4 bases, leaving 11 bases not matched to a gene. This chain's CDR3 is CASSLSLRDRAQYEQYF. In nucleotides, the CDR3 is TGTGCCAGCAGTTTATCCCTCCGGGACAGGGCCCAATACGAGCAGTACTTC.

The rearrangement joins TRBV19 to TRBJ1-1, with 7 bases identical to TRBD1. The junction had 2 bases not matched to a gene; V was cut back by 3 bases and J by 1 base. The CDR3 runs 14 residues. Looked up from germline, CDR1 is LNHDA and CDR2 is SQIVND (reference sequence). For the CDR3, the DNA is TGTGCCAGTAGTATGGACAGGCCGAACACTGAAGCTTTCTTT. Its translation: CASSMDRPNTEAFF.

This clone was seen only a few times. V gene TRBV19 combines with J gene TRBJ1-2; 9 nucleotides line up with TRBD1. This CDR3 spans 12 amino acids. CDR1 LNHDA and CDR2 SQIVND come from the germline V gene (reference sequence). Trimming took 7 bases from V and 7 from J; bases not matched to a gene: 4. CDR3 nucleotide sequence: TGTGCCAGTAACAGGGGGCTTAGTGGCTACACCTTC. Translated: CASNRGLSGYTF.